The 25 T cell receptor beta chains below come from one sample, sequenced in a study of OX40 agonist ivuxolimab in advanced cancers. The library was made by the immunoSEQ multiplex PCR assay. This immuneACCESS table, as held by TCRdb, lists in-frame sequences with V and J called but not all clones. Of the missing ones, under half trace to an unresolved V gene in checked studies; the others have no known cause. Within this sample are under 20,000 clones, with 84% of them counted one time only. Of the sample, 3% to 4.5% is held by the ten largest clones. The sequencing here drew on CD4+ or CD8+ T cells sorted from blood, taken in a trial of the OX40 agonist ivuxolimab. These TCRs come from an adult with an advanced solid tumor such as melanoma, head and neck, liver or kidney cancer.

The table lists this clone with a count of one. The chain combines TRBV6-1 with TRBJ2-7, with TRBD2 matching over 11 bases. The CDR3 spans 14 residues. Unmatched junction bases numbered 5, after V lost 6 bases and J lost 4 bases. The germline V gene encodes CDR1 MNHNS and CDR2 SASEGT. The CDR3 loop is CASRGLAGNYEQYF. CDR3 bases: TGTGCCAGCAGAGGACTAGCGGGTAATTACGAGCAGTACTTC.

The chain uses TRBV28 and TRBJ1-1, with a tentative D call TRBD1 (5 bases). The CDR3 consists of 15 residues. Trimming removed 3 bases from V and 3 bases from J, with 14 bases in between. Germline V gene sequence: CDR1 MDHEN, CDR2 SYDVKM. CDR3 DNA: TGTGCCAGCAGTTTTAGGGCCAGGGCCTACACTGAAGCTTTCTTT. Its translation is CASSFRARAYTEAFF.

This chain joins TRBV7-2 and TRBJ1-2; D is ambiguous. The V end was cut by 1 base, the J end by 8 bases, with 14 bases between. Germline CDR1 and CDR2: SGHTA and FQGNSA. The CDR3 runs 14 residues. The CDR3 nucleotides are TGTGCCAGCAGCTTAGAGAGACTAGGAGGAGGCTACACCTTC. As protein: CASSLERLGGGYTF.

The chain carries TRBV6-1 and TRBJ1-5, with 8 bases fitting TRBD1. V shed 6 bases, J shed 2 bases, and the junction held 3 bases outside the gene matches. The CDR3 has 14 amino acids. Looked up from germline, CDR1 is MNHNS and CDR2 is SASEGT. For the CDR3, the DNA is TGTGCCAGCAGCCTGACAGGGGGCAATCAGCCCCAGCATTTT. It is translated as CASSLTGGNQPQHF.

This rearrangement joins TRBV7-3 to TRBJ2-1, with TRBD1 identical over 10 bases. CDR1 and CDR2 from the germline V gene are SGHTA and FQGTGA. V was pared by 5 bases and J by 2 bases, with 3 bases of the junction left unmatched. This CDR3 is 15 amino acids long. The CDR3 protein is CASSLGQGAYNEQFF. The DNA of the CDR3 is TGTGCCAGCAGCCTCGGACAGGGGGCCTACAATGAGCAGTTCTTC.

This rearrangement joins TRBV5-1 to TRBJ2-1, with D perhaps TRBD2 (5 bases). Germline V gives CDR1 SGHRS, CDR2 YFSETQ. The CDR3 is made up of 12 amino acids. Trimming removed 8 bases from V and 4 bases from J, with 10 bases in between. Here the CDR3 reads CASISGYNEQFF. The CDR3 DNA follows: TGCGCCAGTATCTCGGGGTACAATGAGCAGTTCTTC.

This rearrangement joins TRBV7-2 to TRBJ2-1; possible D gene TRBD2, 8 bases. Between the trimmed V and J ends, which lost 5 bases and 4 bases, there was a span of 27 bases. CDR3 length equals 19 residues. Germline CDR1 reads SGHTA; CDR2 reads FQGNSA. CDR3 amino acids: CASSPVGAGVRGRYNEQFF. For the CDR3, the DNA is TGTGCCAGCAGCCCCGTTGGAGCGGGAGTCAGGGGGAGGTACAATGAGCAGTTCTTC.

The chain employs TRBV10-3 and TRBJ2-7; D may match TRBD1 or TRBD2 (6 bases each). V shed 8 bases and J shed 2 bases, with 16 bases lying between them. CDR1 is ENHRY, CDR2 SYGVKD, per germline. The CDR3 has 14 amino acids. CDR3 nucleotides: TGTGCCATCTCGGGGGCGAACCGAGCCTACGAGCAGTACTTC. Residues: CAISGANRAYEQYF.

The chain couples TRBV7-9 to TRBJ2-5; a weak D match, TRBD2 (6 bases). The V gene's germline CDR1 is SEHNR and CDR2 FQNEAQ (reference sequence). The CDR3 length is 13 residues. V was cut by 5 bases and J by 11 bases, with 18 bases left in between. CDR3 nucleotide sequence: TGTGCCAGCAGCCCGGACGGAGGGGAGGAGCAGTACTTC. It codes for CASSPDGGEEQYF.

This clone ranks as medium-sized. V is TRBV29-1 and J is TRBJ1-2, with 10 bases matching TRBD1. Germline CDR1 SQVTM, CDR2 ANQGSEA. The CDR3 consists of 14 residues. Trimming at V came to 5 bases and at J to 9 bases, leaving 12 bases not matched to a gene. Here the CDR3 DNA reads TGCAGCGTTCGATCCGGGACAGGGGCTAGCCGCTACACCTTC. This translates into CSVRSGTGASRYTF.

V and J are TRBV27 and TRBJ2-7, with TRBD2 matching 10 bases. Trimming cost V 3 bases and J 6 bases; bases outside gene matches: 11. The CDR3 loop spans 16 amino acids. Germline CDR1 is MNHEY and CDR2 is SMNVEV (reference sequence). Here the CDR3 DNA reads TGTGCCAGCAGTTTCCCTGCTAGCGGGAGTATTTCCGAGCAGTACTTC. Amino acid sequence: CASSFPASGSISEQYF.

The J gene is TRBJ2-2, the V gene TRBV2; no clear D. V was trimmed by 5 bases and J by 0 bases, leaving 16 bases between them. This CDR3 is built from 17 residues. Germline CDR1 and CDR2: SNHLY and FYNNEI. In DNA form, the CDR3 reads TGTGCCAGCAGTCTATTGCGGAAGAACGCGAACACCGGGGAGCTGTTTTTT. Translation gives CASSLLRKNANTGELFF. Together with reference TRBV2 and TRBJ2-2, the CDR3 gives the full variable domain: EPEVTQTPSHQVTQMGQEVILRCVPISNHLYFYWYRQILGQKVEFLVSFYNNEISEKSEIFDDQFSVERPDGSNFTLKIRSTKLEDSAMYFCASSLLRKNANTGELFFGEGSRLTVL.

The rearrangement links TRBV2 to TRBJ2-1; 10 bases line up with TRBD1. The length of the CDR3 is 15 residues. Germline CDR1 is SNHLY and CDR2 is FYNNEI. Germline trimming cut 5 bases from V and 4 bases from J; bases unmatched to any gene: 5. CDR3 protein: CASSRQGAGYNEQFF. CDR3 coding DNA: TGTGCCAGCAGTAGACAGGGGGCGGGTTACAATGAGCAGTTCTTC.

The CDR3 sequence is CATSRGSEQYF. In DNA form, the CDR3 reads TGTGCCACCTCCCGCGGTAGCGAGCAGTACTTC. The genes are TRBV19 and TRBJ2-7; D gene unclear. Trimming removed 10 bases from V and 6 bases from J, with 13 bases in between. Germline loops: CDR1 LNHDA, CDR2 SQIVND (reference sequence). The CDR3 contains 11 residues. Looking up the rest from reference TRBV19 and TRBJ2-7 gives the full variable domain: DGGITQSPKYLFRKEGQNVTLSCEQNLNHDAMYWYRQDPGQGLRLIYYSQIVNDFQKGDIAEGYSVSREKKESFPLTVTSAQKNPTAFYLCATSRGSEQYFGPGTRLTVT.

The V gene is TRBV6-1, the J gene TRBJ1-2, with TRBD1 matching 8 bases. The CDR3 is 15 amino acids. Germline-derived CDR1 and CDR2 are MNHNS and SASEGT. Trimming cost V 0 bases and J 5 bases; bases outside gene matches: 5. The CDR3 DNA reads as TGTGCCAGCAGTGAAGCGGGGGACAGGACTTATGGCTACACCTTC. Protein sequence: CASSEAGDRTYGYTF.

This chain connects TRBV11-2 to TRBJ2-5; 7 nucleotides match TRBD1. The DNA end lines up better with TRBJ2-7; the J call may be wrong. The germline V gene encodes CDR1 SGHAT and CDR2 FQNNGV. The CDR3 spans 13 residues. The CDR3 is CASRQGSSYEQYF. CDR3 bases: TGTGCCAGCAGACAGGGGTCCTCCTACGAGCAGTACTTC.

The chain joins TRBV19 to TRBJ1-5; D unclear. The CDR3 runs to 15 residues. Germline CDR1 reads LNHDA; CDR2 reads SQIVND (reference sequence). V lost 3 bases to trimming and J lost 0 bases, with 9 bases between them. The chain's CDR3 is CASSIDLYSNQPQHF. The CDR3, as DNA: TGTGCCAGTAGTATTGACCTTTATAGCAATCAGCCCCAGCATTTT. The variable domain in full, completed from reference TRBV19 and TRBJ1-5, reads DGGITQSPKYLFRKEGQNVTLSCEQNLNHDAMYWYRQDPGQGLRLIYYSQIVNDFQKGDIAEGYSVSREKKESFPLTVTSAQKNPTAFYLCASSIDLYSNQPQHFGDGTRLSIL.

This clone was observed a single time. The rearrangement links TRBV7-3 to TRBJ2-3; D might be TRBD1 (6 bases). Germline V CDR1 and CDR2: SGHTA, FQGTGA. The CDR3 length is 15 residues. The V end lost 1 base, the J end lost 2 bases, and 10 bases lay between the germline ends. The CDR3 sequence: CASSLMGQATDTQYF. The CDR3 DNA follows: TGTGCCAGCAGCTTAATGGGACAAGCCACAGATACGCAGTATTTT.

The chain links TRBV9 to TRBJ2-1; no definite D call. V lost 0 bases and J 0 bases, leaving 7 bases between the germline ends. From germline, CDR1 is SGDLS and CDR2 YYNGEE. CDR3 length: 15 residues. The CDR3 is CASSVDPSSYNEQFF. The CDR3 nucleotides read TGTGCCAGCAGCGTAGACCCGAGCTCCTACAATGAGCAGTTCTTC.

This chain connects TRBV5-5 to TRBJ2-3; 10 positions match TRBD1. Germline V lookup: CDR1 SGHKS, CDR2 YYEKEE (reference sequence). This CDR3 comprises 14 residues. After removal of 4 bases from V and 5 bases from J, the junction contained 4 bases not matched to a gene. For the CDR3, the DNA is TGTGCCAGCAGCATTAGGACAGGGGGAGATACGCAGTATTTT. This codes for CASSIRTGGDTQYF.

The chain recombines TRBV18 with TRBJ2-7; no reliable D call. Between the trimmed V and J ends, which lost 1 base and 13 bases, there was a span of 17 bases. The CDR3 has 13 residues. From germline, CDR1 is KGHSH and CDR2 LQKENI. As DNA, the CDR3 is TGTGCCAGCTCACCACGACTGGGTGAAGCCTGCTACTTC. It yields the protein CASSPRLGEACYF. The full variable domain, completed using reference TRBV18 and TRBJ2-7, is NAGVMQNPRHLVRRRGQEARLRCSPMKGHSHVYWYRQLPEEGLKFMVYLQKENIIDESGMPKERFSAEFPKEGPSILRIQQVVRGDSAAYFCASSPRLGEACYFGPGTRLTVT.

The chain has TRBV5-5 and TRBJ1-4, with D unclear. V was cut by 2 bases and J by 4 bases, with 12 bases left in between. In germline, CDR1 is SGHKS, CDR2 YYEKEE (reference sequence). The CDR3 extends over 15 amino acids. The CDR3 is CASSFSGILNEKLFF. As DNA, the CDR3 is TGTGCCAGCAGCTTTTCTGGGATCCTTAATGAAAAACTGTTTTTT.

This sequence joins TRBV5-4 and TRBJ1-2, with D perhaps TRBD1 (6 bases). The CDR3 covers 15 residues. Germline V gives CDR1 SGHNT, CDR2 YYREEE (reference sequence). The V and J ends lost 0 bases and 0 bases respectively, with 9 bases between them. The CDR3 nucleotides read TGTGCCAGCAGCTTGGGGACAGCAACTAACTATGGCTACACCTTC. Translation: CASSLGTATNYGYTF. Full variable domain (remainder filled in from reference TRBV5-4 and TRBJ1-2): ETGVTQSPTHLIKTRGQQVTLRCSSQSGHNTVSWYQQALGQGPQFIFQYYREEENGRGNFPPRFSGLQFPNYSSELNVNALELDDSALYLCASSLGTATNYGYTFGSGTRLTVV.

This clone was found once. The chain is built from TRBV12-5 and TRBJ2-5; D not certain. The CDR3 consists of 15 residues. Germline V gene lookup returns CDR1 LGHNT and CDR2 FRNRAP. V was clipped by 1 base and J by 2 bases, with 11 bases between them. The CDR3 DNA reads as TGTGCTAGTGGTTTGGGAAGGGTCGAACAAGAGACCCAGTACTTC. This codes for CASGLGRVEQETQYF.

This chain connects TRBV5-4 to TRBJ2-5, with a weak D call TRBD2 (5 bases). The CDR3 runs 14 residues. CDR1 and CDR2 (germline): SGHNT, YYREEE (reference sequence). V lost 2 bases and J lost 2, with 10 bases in between. In DNA, the CDR3 is TGTGCCAGCAGCTTCAGCGGCCCTCAAGAGACCCAGTACTTC. Translation: CASSFSGPQETQYF.